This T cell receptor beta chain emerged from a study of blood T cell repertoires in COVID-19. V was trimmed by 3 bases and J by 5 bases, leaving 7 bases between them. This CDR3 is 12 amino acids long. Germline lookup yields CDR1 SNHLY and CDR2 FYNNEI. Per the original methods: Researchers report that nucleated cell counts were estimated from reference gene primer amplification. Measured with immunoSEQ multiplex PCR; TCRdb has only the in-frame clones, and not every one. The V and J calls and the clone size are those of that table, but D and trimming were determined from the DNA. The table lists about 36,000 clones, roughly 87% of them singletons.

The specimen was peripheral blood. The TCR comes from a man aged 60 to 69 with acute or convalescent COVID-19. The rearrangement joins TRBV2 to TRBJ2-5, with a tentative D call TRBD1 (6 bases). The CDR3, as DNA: TGTGCCAGCAGTGACCAGGGGGAGACCCAGTACTTC. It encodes CASSDQGETQYF.